The next 2 T cell receptor beta chains were all read from a single sample in a study of CD8 T cells in ankylosing spondylitis. These receptors have no identified antigens. Points from the study as a whole: Blood from ankylosing spondylitis patients appeared to carry a characteristic roughly 8-variant TCR beta motif.

TCRdb itself ran the 5' RACE reads through MiXCR, one entry per CDR3 protein. The profile shows 500,000 or so distinct CDR3 sequences, about 5.2% of them singletons. The sequencing sample was made of blood, either unsorted or a sorted T cell fraction (not recorded which). The receptors stem from a male donor with ankylosing spondylitis.

This clonotype was counted at least ten times. The chain joins TRBV20-1 to TRBJ2-1, with 9 bases that match TRBD1. Losses at the gene ends were 5 bases for V and 7 bases for J; bases not matched to a gene: 6. Germline CDR1 and CDR2: DFQATT and SNEGSKA (reference sequence). The CDR3 loop spans 13 amino acids. This CDR3 is CSASKTGGNEQFF. As DNA, the CDR3 is TGCAGTGCTTCGAAGACAGGGGGGAATGAGCAGTTCTTC.

This clonotype has at least ten counts. The chain carries TRBV21-1 and TRBJ2-4; the D segment call TRBD2 is taken from the table without a DNA check. TRBV21-1 is deemed a pseudogene. The CDR3 consists of 17 residues. The CDR3 region has the DNA TGTGCCAGCAGCAAAGGAGGCCTCTCCAAAGCCAAAAACATTCAGTACTTC. Protein sequence: CASSKGGLSKAKNIQYF.